The rows below give T cell receptor beta chains drawn from one sample of a study of technical replicates of blood from a handful of donors. The method was immunoSEQ multiplex PCR; TCRdb's version includes in-frame clones alone and lacks a portion of them. The table includes about 86,000 clones, over 95% detected once. The sample taken for sequencing was T cells isolated from PBMCs. The receptor set was obtained from a human donor in good health. Each CDR3 is given with its conserved first and last residue. The order of the fields is clone size, V gene, D gene, J gene, CDR3 DNA, CDR3 protein. A D gene is named only where the DNA matches it firmly. The size field is filled for only some rows; it gives once, few, many or a size class.

-	TRBV10-3	-	TRBJ2-1	TGTGCCATCAGCGGAGACCTCGGACAGAATGAGCAGTTCTTC	CAISGDLGQNEQFF
-	TRBV23-1	-	TRBJ1-5	TGCGCCAGCCAAGGGGGAAGGTTTCAGCCCCAGCATTTT	CASQGGRFQPQHF
once	TRBV4-2	-	TRBJ2-2	TGTGCCAGCAGCGATAGTAATTCCGGGGAGCTGTTTTTT	CASSDSNSGELFF
-	TRBV9	TRBD2	TRBJ2-1	TGTGCCAGCAGCGGTAGCGGGGAGGAGCAGTTCTTC	CASSGSGEEQFF
-	TRBV27	-	TRBJ2-1	TGTGCCAGCAGTTTAACCTCCTCGCGGGCCCTCAATGAGCAGTTCTTC	CASSLTSSRALNEQFF
-	TRBV19	TRBD1	TRBJ1-1	TGTGCCAGTGAAAGGACAGGGTGGTCTGAAGCTTTCTTT	CASERTGWSEAFF
-	TRBV6-1	TRBD2	TRBJ2-3	TGTGCCAGCAGTCCGACTAGCGGGATGACAGATACGCAGTATTTT	CASSPTSGMTDTQYF
-	TRBV27	-	TRBJ1-1	TGTGCCAGCAGTTCTCGGTGGGCAATGAACACTGAAGCTTTCTTT	CASSSRWAMNTEAFF
-	TRBV19	TRBD2	TRBJ2-1	TGTGCCAGTAGCTTAGCGGGAGGCTTCTACAATGAGCAGTTCTTC	CASSLAGGFYNEQFF
-	TRBV5-1	-	TRBJ2-3	TGCGCCAGCAGCTCCGACTTAACAGATACGCAGTATTTT	CASSSDLTDTQYF
-	TRBV7-9	TRBD2	TRBJ2-3	TGTGCCAGCAGGCCTAGCGGGATAGCTACAGATACGCAGTATTTT	CASRPSGIATDTQYF
once	TRBV19	TRBD1	TRBJ2-5	TGTGCCAGTAGCCCAACAGGGGAAGAGACCCAGTACTTC	CASSPTGEETQYF
-	TRBV4-1	TRBD1	TRBJ2-2	TGCGCCAGCAGCCCCGGGACAGACAACACCGGGGAGCTGTTTTTT	CASSPGTDNTGELFF
-	TRBV6-5	-	TRBJ2-1	TGTGCCAGCAGTTACGTTCGCGGGGACCACCGCAATGAGCAGTTCTTC	CASSYVRGDHRNEQFF
-	TRBV27	TRBD1	TRBJ1-5	TGTGCCAGCAGTGTCGACAGGGTGCGATCGCCCCAGCATTTT	CASSVDRVRSPQHF
-	TRBV5-1	-	TRBJ1-3	TGCGCCAGCAGCTTGGGGGGGGGCAACTCTGGAAACACCATATATTTT	CASSLGGGNSGNTIYF
-	TRBV5-1	TRBD2	TRBJ2-5	TGCGCCAGCAGCGAAAGGCCCCGGGACTACGAGACCCAGTACTTC	CASSERPRDYETQYF
-	TRBV25-1	TRBD1	TRBJ1-4	TGTGCCAGCAGTGGCTATCGGACAGGGATTTCAACTAATGAAAAACTGTTTTTT	CASSGYRTGISTNEKLFF
-	TRBV2	-	TRBJ2-6	TGTGCCAGCAGGACAGCCTCCGGGGCCAACGTCCTGACTTTC	CASRTASGANVLTF
-	TRBV7-9	TRBD2	TRBJ2-2	TGTGCCAGCAGCCTCTGGACTAGCGGGAATTCCGGGGAGCTGTTTTTT	CASSLWTSGNSGELFF
-	TRBV19	-	TRBJ2-7	TGTGCCAGTAGTAGTAGACAGGGAGGAGACGAGCAGTACTTC	CASSSRQGGDEQYF
-	TRBV5-1	-	TRBJ1-2	TGCGCCAGCAGCTTGGAGGTGGGAGTGAACTATGGCTACACCTTC	CASSLEVGVNYGYTF
-	TRBV10-1	-	TRBJ1-1	TGCGCCAGCAGTGAGTCAGGAGGGGTCAAAGCTTTCTTT	CASSESGGVKAFF
-	TRBV20-1	-	TRBJ2-7	TGCAGTGCTCCTACTGCCTACGAGCAGTACTTC	CSAPTAYEQYF
-	TRBV10-1	-	TRBJ2-7	TGCGCCAGCGCGGGCGGGACTCCCTACGAGCAGTACTTC	CASAGGTPYEQYF
-	TRBV5-6	-	TRBJ2-1	TGTGCCAGCAAACAGGGATACAATGAGCAGTTCTTC	CASKQGYNEQFF
-	TRBV9	-	TRBJ1-2	TGTGCCAGCAGTCCGGGCAGGGCGAATCCGAACTATGGCTACACCTTC	CASSPGRANPNYGYTF
-	TRBV30	TRBD2	TRBJ2-5	TGTGCCTGGACTACCATGACTAGCGCGGGAGAGACCCAGTACTTC	CAWTTMTSAGETQYF
-	TRBV28	TRBD1	TRBJ1-5	TGTGCCAGCAGCTCGGGACAGGGGAGCAATCAGCCCCAGCATTTT	CASSSGQGSNQPQHF
-	TRBV2	TRBD1	TRBJ1-2	TGTGCCAGGACGGGACAGCAAGCTAACTATGGCTACACCTTC	CARTGQQANYGYTF
-	TRBV4-2	TRBD2	TRBJ2-7	TGTGCCAGCAGCCAAGTCGGCGAGGGAGGGACCTACGAGCAGTACTTC	CASSQVGEGGTYEQYF
-	TRBV7-9	-	TRBJ2-2	TGTGCCAGCAGTACAGGGTCAACAGCCCCGTCGGACACCGGGGAGCTGTTTTTT	CASSTGSTAPSDTGELFF
-	TRBV27	TRBD2	TRBJ2-5	TGTGCCAGCAGTTTATCGACCAGCAGCGGGGTTAAAGAGACCCAGTACTTC	CASSLSTSSGVKETQYF
-	TRBV9	-	TRBJ2-1	TGTGCCAGCAGCCCTTCCCAGGGAAATGAGCAGTTCTTC	CASSPSQGNEQFF
-	TRBV21-1	-	TRBJ1-2	TGTGCCAGCAGCAACGCCCCCATGGGGGGTAACTATGGCTACACCTTC	CASSNAPMGGNYGYTF
-	TRBV6-4	TRBD1	TRBJ1-1	TGTGCCACCACGGACAGGCGCCTACCTGAAGCTTTCTTT	CATTDRRLPEAFF
-	TRBV6-6	-	TRBJ2-5	TGTGCCAGCCGACAGTACCAAGAGACCCAGTACTTC	CASRQYQETQYF
-	TRBV15	TRBD1	TRBJ1-4	TGTGCCACCACTCGACAGGGGAAGGCTAATGAAAAACTGTTTTTT	CATTRQGKANEKLFF
-	TRBV27	-	TRBJ2-3	TGTGCCAGCAGTTTTTATCGGGGGACAGATACGCAGTATTTT	CASSFYRGTDTQYF
-	TRBV2	-	TRBJ2-1	TGTGCCAGCAGCCTGGAGGCGCCGGAGAATAATGAGCAGTTCTTC	CASSLEAPENNEQFF
-	TRBV6-5	-	TRBJ1-5	TGTGCCAGCACCGTACGGGAAAATAGCAATCAGCCCCAGCATTTT	CASTVRENSNQPQHF
-	TRBV4-2	-	TRBJ2-7	TGTGCCAGCAGCCAAGATCAGGAAACTCCCTCCTACGAGCAGTACTTC	CASSQDQETPSYEQYF
-	TRBV4-2	TRBD2	TRBJ2-3	TGTGCCAGCAGCCAAGAATGGCGGGAGGTGATATGGACAGATACGCAGTATTTT	CASSQEWREVIWTDTQYF
-	TRBV7-3	-	TRBJ2-6	TGTGCCAGCAGCTTTAAATTAAGCGTCTCTGGGGCCAACGTCCTGACTTTC	CASSFKLSVSGANVLTF
-	TRBV5-1	-	TRBJ1-2	TGCGCCAGCAACCCCTCCGGTGAACAGAACTATGGCTACACCTTC	CASNPSGEQNYGYTF
-	TRBV28	-	TRBJ2-7	TGTGCCAGCAGTTTCGACGAGCAGTACTTC	CASSFDEQYF
-	TRBV6-1	-	TRBJ1-1	TGTGCCAGCAGTGAAGGTTCGGACACTGAAGCTTTCTTT	CASSEGSDTEAFF
-	TRBV29-1	-	TRBJ2-7	TGCAGCTGTTTAGGCGGGACCTCCTACGAGCAGTACTTC	CSCLGGTSYEQYF
-	TRBV11-3	-	TRBJ2-5	TGTGCCAGCAGCTTATATAGCGCGGGGGAGACCCAGTACTTC	CASSLYSAGETQYF
-	TRBV19	TRBD1	TRBJ1-5	TGTGCCAGTAGTAGATACAGGGGAATTTATCAGCCCCAGCATTTT	CASSRYRGIYQPQHF
-	TRBV27	TRBD1	TRBJ1-2	TGTGCCAGCAGTCGAAGGACAGGGATTGACTATGGCTACACCTTC	CASSRRTGIDYGYTF
-	TRBV7-2	TRBD2	TRBJ2-3	TGTGCCAGCAGCACACAGGCTAGCGGGACTTCTAGCACAGATACGCAGTATTTT	CASSTQASGTSSTDTQYF